This T cell receptor beta chain emerged from a study of control samples from healthy donors and cancer patients. The data were produced by immunoSEQ multiplex PCR, yet TCRdb's version contains in-frame clones alone and is incomplete. Here the sample spans 90,000 to 110,000 clones, about 83% being singletons. Germline V CDR1 and CDR2: ENHRY, SYGVKD. The CDR3 length is 13 residues. The V segment lost 8 bases and the J segment 9 bases; nucleotides outside the gene matches: 5. The origin of this receptor is a woman in her forties or fifties in good health. The sample taken for sequencing was blood. The chain carries TRBV10-3 and TRBJ1-6; 9 bases are a match to TRBD1. This CDR3 is CAIGQGTTSPLHF. The CDR3 bases are TGTGCCATCGGACAGGGGACAACTTCACCCCTCCACTTT.